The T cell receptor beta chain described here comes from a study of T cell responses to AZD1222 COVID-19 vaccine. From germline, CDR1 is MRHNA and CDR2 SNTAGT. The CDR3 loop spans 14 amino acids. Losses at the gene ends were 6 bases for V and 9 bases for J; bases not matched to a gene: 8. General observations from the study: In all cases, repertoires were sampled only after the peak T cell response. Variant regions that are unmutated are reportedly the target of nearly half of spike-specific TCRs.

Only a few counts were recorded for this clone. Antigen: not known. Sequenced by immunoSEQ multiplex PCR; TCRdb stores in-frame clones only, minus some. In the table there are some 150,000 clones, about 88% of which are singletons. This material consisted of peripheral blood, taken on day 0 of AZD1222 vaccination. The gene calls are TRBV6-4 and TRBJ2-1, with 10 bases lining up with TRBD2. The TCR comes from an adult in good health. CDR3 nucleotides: TGTGCCAGCAGCCACAGCGGGGGGGAAAGTGAGCAGTTCTTC. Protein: CASSHSGGESEQFF.